This TCR beta chain was recorded in a study of tumor-infiltrating lymphocytes in localized non-small cell lung cancer. Across the whole study: From each patient, both tumor and uninvolved lung, non-adjacent to tumor, were sampled.

Whole-study findings and limits: Tumor T-cell fraction from TCR sequencing was not associated with recurrence-free survival (p = 0.61).

Generated by immunoSEQ multiplex PCR, the TCRdb table keeps only in-frame clones and is missing some. The sample yields around 15,000 clones, about three quarters seen once. The CDR3 has 17 residues. CDR1 is LNHNV, CDR2 YYDKDF, per germline (reference sequence). J was trimmed by 2 bases and V by 0 bases; bases with no gene match: 9. As for this clone: Its antigen is not known.

The clonotype was recovered from a human donor with non-small cell lung cancer. The rearrangement links TRBV15 to TRBJ2-7; TRBD1 matches at 8 bases. The sequenced sample consisted of lung tumor tissue. The CDR3 DNA follows: TGTGCCACCAGCAGAGAAATTGGGACAGGCGGTACCTACGAGCAGTACTTC. As protein: CATSREIGTGGTYEQYF.